This T cell receptor (beta chain) came from a study of CD8+ T cells in alopecia areata. Extracted RNA was reverse transcribed, and the resulting cDNA served as sequencing template. Sequencing used immunoSEQ multiplex PCR; TCRdb keeps in-frame clones, though not all of them. The profile covers over 110,000 clones, with about 51% appearing a single time and roughly 0.9% taken by the ten largest. V lost 4 bases, J lost 9 bases, and 22 bases lay in between. Germline values: CDR1 GTSNPN, CDR2 SVGIG (reference sequence). The CDR3 runs to 14 residues. Sequencing used CD4+ T cells sorted from blood, obtained at week 0. The sequence was obtained from a human donor with alopecia areata. The gene calls are TRBV30 and TRBJ2-7; tentatively, D is TRBD1 (6 bases). For the CDR3, the DNA is TGTGCCTGGAACCCTCGGAACAGGGTAAAAGCGCAGTACTTC. Translating gives CAWNPRNRVKAQYF.